This T cell receptor (beta chain) emerged from a study of T cells in Graves' hyperthyroidism and ophthalmopathy. Together with thyroid ultrasound, orbital computed tomography, serum thyroxine and TRAb, clinical symptoms were used for diagnoses. Using around 10 ml of fresh peripheral blood, PBMCs were prepared. Study results and caveats: Blood held most thyroid clonotypes expanded above 0.001 frequency. Ophthalmopathy and stable hyperthyroidism were told apart by a 13 V-J model.

This clonotype came up many times. The target antigen is unknown. Amplification yielded TCR beta CDR3 regions, with RNA transcripts as the source. During a first-round RT-PCR of the TCR CDR3, the HTBI primer set was used. From the multiplex PCR reads, TCRdb called clonotypes with MiXCR, one entry per CDR3 protein. The sample lists around 700,000 distinct CDR3 sequences, around 20% occurring once. This CDR3 comprises 16 residues. The V and J ends lost 3 bases and 4 bases, in that order; junction bases with no gene match: 12. The germline gives CDR1 DFQATT, CDR2 SNEGSKA (reference sequence). The rearrangement links TRBV20-1 to TRBJ2-3, with 8 nucleotides matching TRBD2. Material for sequencing was blood. This receptor was taken from a woman in her forties or fifties with Graves' hyperthyroidism that later progressed to Graves' ophthalmopathy. The CDR3 is CSARDPAGVWPDTQYF. The CDR3 DNA reads TGCAGTGCTAGGGACCCAGCGGGGGTGTGGCCAGATACGCAGTATTTT.